Presented here are 21 T cell receptor beta chains from one specimen sequenced in a study of T-cell reconstitution after alpha-beta-depleted transplantation in children. Preparation of the TCRbeta library was carried out with unique molecular identifiers. TCRdb passed the PCR reads through MiXCR, listing each CDR3 protein once. The sample carries a few hundred thousand distinct CDR3 sequences, roughly 25% recorded once. Sequencing used PBMCs, mostly from graft donor cells, obtained 180 days after TCRalphabeta/CD19-depleted stem cell transplant. The source is a male patient between 5 and 17 years old who had a stem cell transplant for acute lymphoblastic leukemia, so the T cells may come from the graft donor.

The V gene is TRBV5-1, the J gene TRBJ2-2; D is tentatively TRBD1 or TRBD2 (6 bases each). Trimming removed 4 bases from V and 5 bases from J, with 12 bases in between. The CDR3 consists of 14 residues. The germline V gene has CDR1 SGHRS and CDR2 YFSETQ. The CDR3 region is CASSPGADTGELFF. The CDR3, as DNA: TGCGCCAGCAGCCCGGGGGCGGATACCGGGGAGCTGTTTTTT.

A word on this clonotype: This may come from a read error, since a much larger clone is one base off. Here the CDR3 omits its conserved ending phenylalanine or tryptophan, so a read error is the likely source. The chain has TRBV3-1 and TRBJ2-7; 11 nucleotides line up with TRBD1. CDR1 and CDR2 (germline): LGHDT, YNNKEL (reference sequence). The J segment lost 4 bases and the V segment lost 2 bases, leaving 4 bases of the junction unmatched. The CDR3 has 15 residues. This CDR3 is CASSQTGTGGYEQYS. As DNA, the CDR3 is TGTGCCAGCAGCCAAACCGGGACAGGGGGGTACGAGCAGTACTCC.

CDR3 sequence reads: CASTKGGILNTEAFF. The CDR3 DNA is TGTGCCAGCACCAAGGGAGGGATTCTGAACACTGAAGCTTTCTTT. The chain carries TRBV7-2 and TRBJ1-1; D uncertain. Trimming shortened V by 7 bases and J by 0 bases, and 15 bases separated the two germline ends. The CDR3 consists of 15 residues. CDR1 is SGHTA, CDR2 FQGNSA, per germline.

This chain joins TRBV21-1 and TRBJ2-5; the table assigns TRBD1, which was not confirmed against the DNA. TRBV21-1 is a known pseudogene. The CDR3 sequence is 18 residues long. CDR3 residues: CASSKLGGGATSVETQYF. CDR3 sequence (DNA): TGTGCCAGCAGCAAACTCGGAGGGGGGGCCACAAGCGTAGAGACCCAGTACTTC.

The J gene is TRBJ2-7, the V gene TRBV9; 8 nucleotides match TRBD2. This CDR3 is built from 16 residues. Germline CDR1 reads SGDLS; CDR2 reads YYNGEE. V lost 0 bases to trimming and J lost 2 bases; unmatched junction nucleotides: 7. The CDR3 nucleotides are TGTGCCAGCAGCGTAGGTCCCCGGGAGGGAGCCTACGAGCAGTACTTC. Amino acids: CASSVGPREGAYEQYF.

This clonotype was counted ten times or more. The chain employs TRBV10-3 and TRBJ2-5, with D unresolved. In germline, CDR1 is ENHRY, CDR2 SYGVKD. The CDR3 is 11 residues long. Deletions cut 8 bases from V and 5 bases from J, with 9 bases between. The CDR3 sequence: CAIGTTETQYF. In nucleotides, the CDR3 is TGTGCCATCGGAACAACTGAGACCCAGTACTTC.

This clonotype has more than one count but fewer than ten. The chain has TRBV27 and TRBJ2-7, with 14 bases identical to TRBD2. With 5 bases clipped from V and 8 bases from J, the junction kept 8 bases outside the gene matches. The CDR3 has 15 amino acids. Germline V gives CDR1 MNHEY, CDR2 SMNVEV (reference sequence). The CDR3 region is CASSPPGLAGAQQYF. As DNA, the CDR3 is TGTGCCAGCAGTCCTCCGGGACTAGCGGGAGCTCAGCAGTACTTC.

This clonotype was recorded at least ten times. The chain employs TRBV12-3 or TRBV12-4 and TRBJ2-7; tentatively, D is TRBD1 (6 bases). V shed 5 bases and J shed 4 bases, with 21 bases lying between them. The CDR3 covers 16 residues. The CDR3 DNA follows: TGTGCCAGCAGTGCCTCAGGGGACCAGAGGGTTTACGAGCAGTACTTC. Its translation: CASSASGDQRVYEQYF.

J is TRBJ1-1 and V is TRBV7-9; the D is unclear. This CDR3 is 14 amino acids long. Germline CDR1 reads SEHNR; CDR2 reads FQNEAQ (reference sequence). V lost 0 bases and J lost 5, with 10 bases in between. The CDR3 region is CASSLAMWNTEAFF. The DNA for the CDR3 is TGTGCCAGCAGCTTAGCCATGTGGAATACTGAAGCTTTCTTT.

This clonotype came up many times. This chain joins TRBV5-1 and TRBJ2-5; TRBD2 is a possible D gene (5 bases). CDR3 length: 15 residues. Germline V lookup: CDR1 SGHRS, CDR2 YFSETQ. The V gene lost 0 bases and the J gene lost 1 base, with 10 bases spanning the gap. The CDR3 DNA follows: TGCGCCAGCAGCTTGGCCCCCCGGGGCCAAGAGACCCAGTACTTC. Amino acid sequence: CASSLAPRGQETQYF.

In DNA, the CDR3 is TGTGCCAGCCTCAATTGGAGCACCTACGAGCAGTACTTC. Residues: CASLNWSTYEQYF. The chain has TRBV2 and TRBJ2-7; no reliable D call. Trimming removed 8 bases from V and 2 bases from J, with 13 bases in between. CDR1 SNHLY and CDR2 FYNNEI come from the germline V gene. This CDR3 region has 13 residues. The entire variable domain, with the rest obtained from reference TRBV2 and TRBJ2-7, is as follows: EPEVTQTPSHQVTQMGQEVILRCVPISNHLYFYWYRQILGQKVEFLVSFYNNEISEKSEIFDDQFSVERPDGSNFTLKIRSTKLEDSAMYFCASLNWSTYEQYFGPGTRLTVT.

This clonotype came up a few times. This rearrangement joins TRBV12-3 or TRBV12-4 to TRBJ2-2, with D maybe TRBD2 (5 bases). V was pared by 8 bases and J by 1 base, with 11 bases between. This CDR3 spans 14 amino acids. CDR3: CASLLGGNTGELFF. CDR3 coding DNA: TGTGCCAGCCTTTTAGGAGGGAACACCGGGGAGCTGTTTTTT.

A few counts support this clonotype. This chain joins TRBV29-1 and TRBJ2-7, with D perhaps matching TRBD2 (7 bases). Germline V gene sequence: CDR1 SQVTM, CDR2 ANQGSEA. CDR3 length: 15 amino acids. Trimming stripped 0 bases from V and 2 bases from J, with 14 bases between. The CDR3 spells CSVEDRGDTAYEQYF. The CDR3 coding sequence is TGCAGCGTTGAAGACCGGGGGGACACCGCCTACGAGCAGTACTTC.

This clonotype was seen a handful of times. This sequence joins TRBV20-1 and TRBJ2-5; the match to TRBD1 covers 7 bases. Per germline, CDR1 DFQATT and CDR2 SNEGSKA (reference sequence). This CDR3 has 13 residues. Unmatched junction bases numbered 9, after V lost 6 bases and J lost 5 bases. The CDR3 spells CSAGLGGEETQYF. The CDR3 nucleotides read TGCAGTGCGGGGCTAGGGGGCGAGGAGACCCAGTACTTC.

The CDR3 coding sequence is TGCAGTGCTAGACTACGGGGGGTGGCCTACAATGAGCAGTTCTTC. Its protein product is CSARLRGVAYNEQFF. The chain couples TRBV20-1 to TRBJ2-1; 7 nucleotides agree with TRBD2. Germline-derived CDR1 and CDR2 are DFQATT and SNEGSKA (reference sequence). Trimming cost V 2 bases and J 2 bases; bases outside gene matches: 6. The CDR3 extends over 15 amino acids.

This clonotype has a count of ten or more. This sequence joins TRBV5-1 and TRBJ2-1; D is possibly TRBD1 or TRBD2 (5 bases each). This CDR3 comprises 15 residues. Germline CDR1 and CDR2: SGHRS and YFSETQ. V was trimmed by 4 bases and J by 0 bases, leaving 11 bases between them. CDR3 protein: CASSPGRSSYNEQFF. The CDR3 DNA reads as TGCGCCAGCAGCCCGGGACGAAGCTCCTACAATGAGCAGTTCTTC.

This chain uses TRBV6-1 with TRBJ1-5; 7 nucleotides agree with TRBD1. Losses at the gene ends were 6 bases for V and 2 bases for J; bases not matched to a gene: 4. The CDR3 has 14 amino acids. Per germline, CDR1 MNHNS and CDR2 SASEGT. In DNA, the CDR3 is TGTGCCAGCAGGGGAGGACAGGGCAATCAGCCCCAGCATTTT. The encoded protein is CASRGGQGNQPQHF.

This clonotype was detected a few times. V usage is TRBV29-1 and J usage is TRBJ2-7; no clear D gene. Germline assignment: CDR1 SQVTM and CDR2 ANQGSEA. The ends were cut back, 4 bases at V and 0 bases at J, with 16 bases in the middle. The CDR3 runs to 15 residues. CDR3 sequence (DNA): TGCAGCGTTGTCGTCAGCCCCCTTCTCTCCTACGAGCAGTACTTC. This codes for CSVVVSPLLSYEQYF.

This clonotype has more than one count but fewer than ten. The chain employs TRBV2 and TRBJ2-4; no clear D gene. The V end lost 2 bases, the J end lost 2 bases, and 7 bases lay between the germline ends. Germline assignment: CDR1 SNHLY and CDR2 FYNNEI. The CDR3 consists of 14 residues. The CDR3 loop is CASSEYRPKNIQYF. For the CDR3, the DNA is TGTGCCAGCAGTGAATATCGGCCCAAAAACATTCAGTACTTC.

The genes are TRBV5-5 and TRBJ1-2; 8 nucleotides agree with TRBD1. The germline gives CDR1 SGHKS, CDR2 YYEKEE (reference sequence). Trimming at V came to 3 bases and at J to 4 bases, leaving 5 bases not matched to a gene. There are 14 residues in the CDR3. This chain's CDR3 is CASSYGQGPYGYTF. CDR3 DNA sequence: TGTGCCAGCAGCTACGGACAGGGTCCCTATGGCTACACCTTC.

This rearrangement joins TRBV6-5 to TRBJ1-6, with 9 positions matching TRBD1. The CDR3 sequence is 16 residues long. Trimming removed 4 bases from V and 7 bases from J; junction bases left unmatched: 8. CDR1 is MNHEY and CDR2 is SVGAGI in the germline V gene. CDR3 in amino acids: CASSWGTGPRNSPLHF. Here the CDR3 DNA reads TGTGCCAGCAGTTGGGGGACAGGGCCAAGGAATTCACCCCTCCACTTT.